Below are 14 T cell receptor beta chains sequenced from a single sample in a study of shared clonotypes between healthy human individuals. Clones were read by immunoSEQ multiplex PCR, and TCRdb kept only the in-frame ones, dropping some. The sample has 450,000 to 500,000 clones, roughly 80% seen once; the top ten hold roughly 13%. The sample was PBMCs. These receptors came from a woman aged 40 to 49 in good health. Some clones in this sample may be carry-over from other donors' samples.

The chain couples TRBV5-4 to TRBJ2-3; 11 bases are a match to TRBD2. In germline, CDR1 is SGHNT, CDR2 YYREEE (reference sequence). The CDR3 contains 16 residues. Losses at the gene ends were 4 bases for V and 6 bases for J; bases not matched to a gene: 10. This CDR3 is CASSPVAGGPLDTQYF. CDR3 in DNA: TGTGCCAGCAGCCCAGTAGCGGGAGGGCCATTGGATACGCAGTATTTT.

The chain employs TRBV29-1 and TRBJ2-7; 8 bases line up with TRBD2. From germline, CDR1 is SQVTM and CDR2 ANQGSEA. Trimming removed 6 bases from V and 4 bases from J; junction bases left unmatched: 11. This CDR3 has 14 amino acids. The CDR3 coding sequence is TGCAGCGTGGCGGGGGGTCTAGCGCTTTACGAGCAGTACTTC. Its protein product is CSVAGGLALYEQYF.

Only one count was recorded for this clone. This chain connects TRBV19 to TRBJ1-1; D remains ambiguous. V lost 5 bases to trimming and J lost 2 bases, with 9 bases between them. Germline V gene lookup returns CDR1 LNHDA and CDR2 SQIVND (reference sequence). The CDR3 has 13 amino acids. The CDR3 nucleotides read TGTGCCAGTAGTGCGACGGAAAACACTGAAGCTTTCTTT. Translation gives CASSATENTEAFF.

The sample holds a few counts of this clone. The rearrangement uses TRBV5-1 and TRBJ2-7; 11 bases match TRBD2. CDR3 length: 16 amino acids. Germline assignment: CDR1 SGHRS and CDR2 YFSETQ. V was clipped by 4 bases and J by 0 bases; unmatched bases: 6. CDR3 DNA sequence: TGCGCCAGCAGCCCCGGGACTAGCGGAATCTCCTACGAGCAGTACTTC. It yields the protein CASSPGTSGISYEQYF.

This clone appeared once. This specimen includes other DNA sequences encoding the same CDR3. The V call is TRBV5-4, the J call TRBJ2-5; D call uncertain. This CDR3 comprises 13 residues. CDR1 is SGHNT and CDR2 is YYREEE in the germline V gene (reference sequence). Trimming shortened V by 0 bases and J by 2 bases, and 5 bases separated the two germline ends. The CDR3 is CASSLVAQETQYF. The DNA of the CDR3 is TGTGCCAGCAGCTTGGTTGCGCAAGAGACCCAGTACTTC. Full variable domain (rest looked up from reference TRBV5-4 and TRBJ2-5): ETGVTQSPTHLIKTRGQQVTLRCSSQSGHNTVSWYQQALGQGPQFIFQYYREEENGRGNFPPRFSGLQFPNYSSELNVNALELDDSALYLCASSLVAQETQYFGPGTRLLVL.

With regard to this clone: The likely explanation is a read error, given a far larger clone one base away. In DNA, the CDR3 is TGTGCCAGCAGCAAACTTCGGGGACCCTCAAGGGGTACCTACGAGCAGTACTTC. This gives the protein CASSKLRGPSRGTYEQYF. The V and J genes are TRBV21-1 and TRBJ2-7. TRBV21-1 is a known pseudogene. This CDR3 has 18 residues.

V and J are TRBV29-1 and TRBJ1-5, with D possibly being TRBD1 (6 bases). CDR3 length equals 14 residues. The V and J ends lost 4 bases and 6 bases respectively, with 16 bases between them. The germline CDR1 and CDR2 sequences are SQVTM and ANQGSEA. The CDR3 loop reads CSVVTSGAGQPQHF. The CDR3 bases are TGCAGCGTTGTTACATCGGGGGCTGGTCAGCCCCAGCATTTT.

The chain has TRBV29-1 and TRBJ2-3; maybe TRBD2 (5 bases). CDR1 is SQVTM, CDR2 ANQGSEA, per germline. V was trimmed by 7 bases and J by 0 bases, leaving 14 bases between them. This CDR3 comprises 14 residues. CDR3 nucleotide sequence: TGCAGCGGGGGTCCTAGCCCTAGCACAGATACGCAGTATTTT. It encodes CSGGPSPSTDTQYF.

This chain uses TRBV4-2 with TRBJ2-4, with no clear D. Germline values: CDR1 LGHNA, CDR2 YNFKEQ. Trimming left V 4 bases short and J 0 bases short, with 13 bases between. The CDR3 spans 16 residues. This CDR3 is CASSLAGNLAKNIQYF. In nucleotides, the CDR3 is TGTGCCAGCAGCCTCGCTGGAAATCTAGCCAAAAACATTCAGTACTTC.

V and J are TRBV18 and TRBJ2-7; 9 bases map to TRBD2. Germline CDR1 is KGHSH and CDR2 is LQKENI. V dropped 1 base and J dropped 0; count of bases not matched to a gene: 4. The length of the CDR3 is 16 residues. Here the CDR3 DNA reads TGTGCCAGCTCACCACTCGCGGGAGGGAACTCCTACGAGCAGTACTTC. Translating it yields CASSPLAGGNSYEQYF. Drawing the rest from reference TRBV18 and TRBJ2-7, the complete variable domain is NAGVMQNPRHLVRRRGQEARLRCSPMKGHSHVYWYRQLPEEGLKFMVYLQKENIIDESGMPKERFSAEFPKEGPSILRIQQVVRGDSAAYFCASSPLAGGNSYEQYFGPGTRLTVT.

The genes are TRBV4-2 and TRBJ2-2; D is ambiguous. The CDR3 has 14 amino acids. Germline CDR1 and CDR2: LGHNA and YNFKEQ. V was pared by 5 bases and J by 4 bases, with 11 bases between. DNA for the CDR3: TGTGCCAGCAGCGATGTTGCGTTCACCGGGGAGCTGTTTTTT. It specifies CASSDVAFTGELFF.

The genes are TRBV27 and TRBJ1-2; TRBD1 might be the D (5 bases). V was trimmed by 6 bases and J by 7 bases, leaving 18 bases between them. The CDR3 has 14 amino acids. Per the germline V gene, CDR1 is MNHEY and CDR2 is SMNVEV (reference sequence). CDR3 protein: CASRANGGSRGYTF. For the CDR3, the DNA is TGTGCCAGCAGAGCTAACGGGGGAAGTCGTGGCTACACCTTC.

This clone has a single count. The rearrangement joins TRBV6-1 to TRBJ2-2; no clear D gene. CDR1 and CDR2 (germline): MNHNS, SASEGT. The ends were cut back, 4 bases at V and 0 bases at J, with 9 bases in the middle. The CDR3 is 15 residues long. For the CDR3, the DNA is TGTGCCAGCAGTGGCCGGACGACGAACACCGGGGAGCTGTTTTTT. As protein: CASSGRTTNTGELFF.

The chain combines TRBV30 with TRBJ1-2, with TRBD1 matching 7 bases. The germline V gene has CDR1 GTSNPN and CDR2 SVGIG (reference sequence). The CDR3 is 14 amino acids. The ends lost 2 bases at V and 6 bases at J; junction bases unmatched: 9. The CDR3 coding sequence is TGTGCCTGGAGTAGGGACAGCCGCTTGGATGGCTACACCTTC. This encodes CAWSRDSRLDGYTF.